There are a few counts of the clone carrying this TCR beta chain. This specimen belongs to a study of blood T cell repertoires in COVID-19. Germline values: CDR1 LGHNA, CDR2 YNFKEQ. This CDR3 is 14 amino acids long. Trimming shortened V by 0 bases and J by 7 bases, and 10 bases separated the two germline ends. As processed by the authors: Estimation of nucleated cell counts relied on the amplification of reference gene primers. Assay: immunoSEQ multiplex PCR; the TCRdb copy retains only in-frame clones and omits some. V and J calls and clone size are as listed in that table; D and trimming were resolved from the DNA. The sample yields some 270,000 clones, 86% seen once.

V is TRBV4-2 and J is TRBJ1-5; D ambiguous. Sequencing was performed on peripheral blood. This receptor was obtained from a woman aged 55-69 years who had recovered from COVID-19. CDR3 sequence: CASSQEAGWQPQHF. CDR3 in DNA: TGTGCCAGCAGCCAAGAAGCAGGTTGGCAGCCCCAGCATTTT.